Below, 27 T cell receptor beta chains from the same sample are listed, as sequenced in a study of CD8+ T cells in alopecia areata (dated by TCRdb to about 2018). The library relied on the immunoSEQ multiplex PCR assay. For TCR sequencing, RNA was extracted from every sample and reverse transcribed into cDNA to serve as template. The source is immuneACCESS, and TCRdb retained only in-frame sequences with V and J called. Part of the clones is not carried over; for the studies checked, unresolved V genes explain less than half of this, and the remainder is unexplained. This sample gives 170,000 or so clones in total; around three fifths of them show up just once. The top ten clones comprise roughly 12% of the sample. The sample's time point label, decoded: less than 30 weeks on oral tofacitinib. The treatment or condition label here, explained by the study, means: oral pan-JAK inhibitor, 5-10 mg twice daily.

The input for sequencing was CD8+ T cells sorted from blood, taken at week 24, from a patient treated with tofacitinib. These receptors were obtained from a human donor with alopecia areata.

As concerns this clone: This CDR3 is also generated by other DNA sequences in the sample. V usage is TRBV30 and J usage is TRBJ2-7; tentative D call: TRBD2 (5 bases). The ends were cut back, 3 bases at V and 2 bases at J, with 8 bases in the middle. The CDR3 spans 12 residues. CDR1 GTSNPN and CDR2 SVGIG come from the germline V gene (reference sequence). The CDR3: CAWSPGTYEQYF. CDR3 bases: TGTGCCTGGAGCCCGGGAACCTACGAGCAGTACTTC.

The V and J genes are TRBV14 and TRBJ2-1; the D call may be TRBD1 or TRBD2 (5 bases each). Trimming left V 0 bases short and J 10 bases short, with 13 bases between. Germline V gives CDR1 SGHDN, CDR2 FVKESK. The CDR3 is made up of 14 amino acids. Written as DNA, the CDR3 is TGTGCCAGCAGCCAAGATCGAGGGTGGACAGAGCAGTTCTTC. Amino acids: CASSQDRGWTEQFF.

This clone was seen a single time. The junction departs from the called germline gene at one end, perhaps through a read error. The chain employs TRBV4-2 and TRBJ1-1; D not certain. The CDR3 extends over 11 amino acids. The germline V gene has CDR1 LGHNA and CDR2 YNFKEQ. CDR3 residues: CASSHGRSLAF. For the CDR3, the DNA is TGTGCCAGCAGCCACGGGCGATCCTTAGCGTTT.

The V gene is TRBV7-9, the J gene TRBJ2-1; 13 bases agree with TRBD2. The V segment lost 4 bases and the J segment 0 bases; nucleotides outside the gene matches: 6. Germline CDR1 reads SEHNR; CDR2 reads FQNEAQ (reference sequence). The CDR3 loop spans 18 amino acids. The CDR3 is CASSYPGLAGSSYNEQFF. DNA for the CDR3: TGTGCCAGCAGCTATCCGGGACTAGCGGGAAGCTCCTACAATGAGCAGTTCTTC.

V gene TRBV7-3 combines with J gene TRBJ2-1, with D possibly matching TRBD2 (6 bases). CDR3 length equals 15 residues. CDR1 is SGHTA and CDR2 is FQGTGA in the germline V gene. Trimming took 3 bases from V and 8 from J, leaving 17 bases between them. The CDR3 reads CASSFGGGAGDEQFF. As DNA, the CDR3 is TGTGCCAGCAGCTTCGGTGGAGGGGCTGGCGATGAGCAGTTCTTC. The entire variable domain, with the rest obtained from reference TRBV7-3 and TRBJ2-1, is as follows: GAGVSQTPSNKVTEKGKYVELRCDPISGHTALYWYRQSLGQGPEFLIYFQGTGAADDSGLPNDRFFAVRPEGSVSTLKIQRTERGDSAVYLCASSFGGGAGDEQFFGPGTRLTVL.

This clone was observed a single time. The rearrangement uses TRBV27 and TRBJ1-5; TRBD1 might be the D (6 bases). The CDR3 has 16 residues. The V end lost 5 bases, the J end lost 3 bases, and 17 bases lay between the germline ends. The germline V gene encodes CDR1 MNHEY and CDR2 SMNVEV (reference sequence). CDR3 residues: CASSPTSGGLNQPQHF. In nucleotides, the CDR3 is TGTGCCAGCAGTCCTACCTCCGGGGGGCTCAATCAGCCCCAGCATTTT.

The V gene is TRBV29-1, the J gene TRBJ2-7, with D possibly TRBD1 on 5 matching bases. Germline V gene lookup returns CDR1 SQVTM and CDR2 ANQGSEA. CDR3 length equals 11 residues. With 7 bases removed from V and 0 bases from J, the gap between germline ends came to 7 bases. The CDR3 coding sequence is TGCAGCGGCCAGGGCTCCTACGAGCAGTACTTC. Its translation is CSGQGSYEQYF.

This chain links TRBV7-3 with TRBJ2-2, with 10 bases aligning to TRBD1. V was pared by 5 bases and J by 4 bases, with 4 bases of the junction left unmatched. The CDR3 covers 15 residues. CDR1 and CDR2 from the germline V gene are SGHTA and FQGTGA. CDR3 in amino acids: CASSTRDRGTGELFF. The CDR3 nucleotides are TGTGCCAGCAGCACCCGGGACAGGGGCACCGGGGAGCTGTTTTTT.

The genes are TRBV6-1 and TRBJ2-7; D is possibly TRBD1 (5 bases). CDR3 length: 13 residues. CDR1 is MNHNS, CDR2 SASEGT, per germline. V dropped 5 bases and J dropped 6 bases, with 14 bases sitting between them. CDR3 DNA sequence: TGTGCCAGCAGTAACTCCCCGACAGTCGAGCAGTACTTC. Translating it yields CASSNSPTVEQYF.

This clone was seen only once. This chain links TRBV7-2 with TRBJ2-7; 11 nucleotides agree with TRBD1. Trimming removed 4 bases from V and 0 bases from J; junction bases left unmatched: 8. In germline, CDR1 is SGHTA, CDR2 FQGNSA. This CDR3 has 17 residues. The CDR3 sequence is CASSSPGQGAPSYEQYF. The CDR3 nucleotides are TGTGCCAGCAGCTCCCCCGGACAGGGGGCTCCCTCCTACGAGCAGTACTTC. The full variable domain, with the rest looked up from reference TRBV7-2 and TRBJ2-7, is GAGVSQSPSNKVTEKGKDVELRCDPISGHTALYWYRQSLGQGLEFLIYFQGNSAPDKSGLPSDRFSAERTGGSVSTLTIQRTQQEDSAVYLCASSSPGQGAPSYEQYFGPGTRLTVT.

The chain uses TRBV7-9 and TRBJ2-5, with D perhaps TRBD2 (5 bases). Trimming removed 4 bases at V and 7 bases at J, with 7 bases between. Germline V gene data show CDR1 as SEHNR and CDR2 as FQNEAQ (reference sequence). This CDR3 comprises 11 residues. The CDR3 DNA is TGTGCCAGCAGCTCTCGGGGGACCCAGTACTTC. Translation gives CASSSRGTQYF. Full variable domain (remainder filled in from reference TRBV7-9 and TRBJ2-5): DTGVSQNPRHKITKRGQNVTFRCDPISEHNRLYWYRQTLGQGPEFLTYFQNEAQLEKSRLLSDRFSAERPKGSFSTLEIQRTEQGDSAMYLCASSSRGTQYFGPGTRLLVL.

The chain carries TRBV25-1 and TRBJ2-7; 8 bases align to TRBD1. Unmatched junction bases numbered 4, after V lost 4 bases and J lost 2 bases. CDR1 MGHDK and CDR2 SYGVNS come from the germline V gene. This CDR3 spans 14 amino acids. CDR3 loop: CASSGGQGPYEQYF. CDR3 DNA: TGTGCCAGCAGTGGAGGACAGGGACCCTACGAGCAGTACTTC.

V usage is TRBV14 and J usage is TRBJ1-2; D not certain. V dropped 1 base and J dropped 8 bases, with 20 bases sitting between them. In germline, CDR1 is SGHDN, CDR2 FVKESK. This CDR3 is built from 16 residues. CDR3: CASSQAGSGRSRGYTF. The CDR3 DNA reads TGTGCCAGCAGCCAAGCGGGCTCGGGCCGATCTCGCGGCTACACCTTC. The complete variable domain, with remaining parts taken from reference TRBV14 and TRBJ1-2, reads EAGVTQFPSHSVIEKGQTVTLRCDPISGHDNLYWYRRVMGKEIKFLLHFVKESKQDESGMPNNRFLAERTGGTYSTLKVQPAELEDSGVYFCASSQAGSGRSRGYTFGSGTRLTVV.

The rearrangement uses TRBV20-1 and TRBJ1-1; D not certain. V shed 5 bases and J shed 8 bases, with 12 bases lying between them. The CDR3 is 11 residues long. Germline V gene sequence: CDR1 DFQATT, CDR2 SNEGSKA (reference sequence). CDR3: CSAEGWGEAFF. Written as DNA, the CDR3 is TGCAGTGCTGAGGGCTGGGGAGAAGCTTTCTTT.

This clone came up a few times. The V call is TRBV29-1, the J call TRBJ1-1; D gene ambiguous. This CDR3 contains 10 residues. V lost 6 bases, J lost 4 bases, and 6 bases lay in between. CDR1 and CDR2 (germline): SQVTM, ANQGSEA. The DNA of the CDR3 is TGCAGCGTCCCTGGCACTGAAGCTTTCTTT. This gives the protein CSVPGTEAFF.

For the CDR3, the DNA is TGTGCCTCCAAGGTAGGGATGGATCAGCCCCAGCATTTT. Translated: CASKVGMDQPQHF. The V call is TRBV2, the J call TRBJ1-5; unclear D gene. Looked up from germline, CDR1 is SNHLY and CDR2 is FYNNEI. The CDR3 is 13 amino acids. The V gene lost 11 bases and the J gene lost 5 bases, with 16 bases spanning the gap.

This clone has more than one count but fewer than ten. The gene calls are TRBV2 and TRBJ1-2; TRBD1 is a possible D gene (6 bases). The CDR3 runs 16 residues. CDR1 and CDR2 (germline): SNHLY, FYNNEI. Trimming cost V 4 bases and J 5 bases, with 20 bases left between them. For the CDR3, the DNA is TGTGCCAGCAGTGCCCCGGACAGAGGGGTGGAGTATGGCTACACCTTC. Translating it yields CASSAPDRGVEYGYTF.

CDR3 protein: CASSQGVGGQDEQYF. CDR3 DNA sequence: TGCGCCAGCAGCCAGGGGGTCGGGGGGCAAGACGAGCAGTACTTC. V gene TRBV4-1 combines with J gene TRBJ2-7; D might be TRBD2 (7 bases). Germline V lookup: CDR1 MGHRA, CDR2 YSYEKL. Trimming removed 3 bases at V and 5 bases at J, with 17 bases between. The CDR3 contains 15 residues.

This CDR3 is CASSYGQGGNQPQHF. CDR3 coding DNA: TGTGCCAGCAGTTACGGACAGGGGGGCAATCAGCCCCAGCATTTT. The chain is built from TRBV6-5 and TRBJ1-5; 10 bases agree with TRBD1. Germline loops: CDR1 MNHEY, CDR2 SVGAGI. The CDR3 is 15 residues long. V shed 2 bases and J 2 bases; nucleotides not matched to a gene: 0.

Here the CDR3 reads CSVGQGAVEAFF. The CDR3 DNA sequence: TGCAGCGTAGGACAGGGGGCTGTAGAAGCTTTCTTT. The chain combines TRBV29-1 with TRBJ1-1; 11 nucleotides line up with TRBD1. J was trimmed by 8 bases and V by 6 bases; bases with no gene match: 5. The length of the CDR3 is 12 residues. CDR1 and CDR2 (germline): SQVTM, ANQGSEA.

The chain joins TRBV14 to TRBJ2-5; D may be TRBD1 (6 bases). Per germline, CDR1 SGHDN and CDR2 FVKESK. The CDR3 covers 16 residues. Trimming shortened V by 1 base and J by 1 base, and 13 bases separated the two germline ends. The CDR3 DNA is TGTGCCAGCAGCCAAGTGCCAGGGACAATCCAAGAGACCCAGTACTTC. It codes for CASSQVPGTIQETQYF.

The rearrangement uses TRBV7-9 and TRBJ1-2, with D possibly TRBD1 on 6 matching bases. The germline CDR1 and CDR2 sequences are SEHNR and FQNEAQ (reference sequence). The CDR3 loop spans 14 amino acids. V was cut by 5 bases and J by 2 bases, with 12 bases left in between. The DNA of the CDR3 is TGTGCCAGCAGCGAAACAACAGGGAACTATGGCTACACCTTC. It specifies CASSETTGNYGYTF.

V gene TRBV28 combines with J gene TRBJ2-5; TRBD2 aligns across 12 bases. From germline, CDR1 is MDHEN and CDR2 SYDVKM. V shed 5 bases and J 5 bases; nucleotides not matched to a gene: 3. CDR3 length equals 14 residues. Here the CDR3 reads CASSRTSGAETQYF. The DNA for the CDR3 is TGTGCCAGCAGTAGGACTAGCGGGGCTGAGACCCAGTACTTC.

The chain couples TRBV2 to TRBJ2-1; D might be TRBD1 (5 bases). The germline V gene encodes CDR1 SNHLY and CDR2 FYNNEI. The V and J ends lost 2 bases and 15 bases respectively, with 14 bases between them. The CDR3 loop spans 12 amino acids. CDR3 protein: CASSEYWAQGFF. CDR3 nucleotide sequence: TGTGCCAGCAGTGAATATTGGGCCCAGGGGTTCTTC.

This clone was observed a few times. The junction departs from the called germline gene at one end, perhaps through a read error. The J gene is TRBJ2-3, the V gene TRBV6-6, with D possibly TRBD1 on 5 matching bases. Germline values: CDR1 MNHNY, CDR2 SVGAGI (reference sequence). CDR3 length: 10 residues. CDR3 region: CASDRDPQYF. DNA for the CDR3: TGTGCCAGCGACAGAGATCCGCAGTATTTT.

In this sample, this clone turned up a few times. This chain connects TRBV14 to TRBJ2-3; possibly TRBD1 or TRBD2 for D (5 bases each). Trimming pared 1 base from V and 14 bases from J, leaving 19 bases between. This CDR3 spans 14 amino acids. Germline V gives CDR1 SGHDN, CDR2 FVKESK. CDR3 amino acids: CASSQVGVVWDRYF. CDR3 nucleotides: TGTGCCAGCAGCCAAGTGGGGGTCGTCTGGGATCGGTATTTT.

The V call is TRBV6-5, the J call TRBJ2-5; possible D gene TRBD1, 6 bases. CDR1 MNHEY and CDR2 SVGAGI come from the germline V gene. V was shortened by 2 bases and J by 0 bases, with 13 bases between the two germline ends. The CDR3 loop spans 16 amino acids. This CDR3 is CASSYLGTSYQETQYF. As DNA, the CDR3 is TGTGCCAGCAGTTACCTCGGGACATCGTACCAAGAGACCCAGTACTTC.